Below, 11 T cell receptor beta chains from the same sample are listed, as sequenced in a study of T cells in Graves' hyperthyroidism and ophthalmopathy. From RNA transcripts, TCR beta CDR3 regions were amplified. Using the HTBI primer set, a first-round RT-PCR was run on the TCR CDR3. TCRdb analysed the multiplex PCR reads with MiXCR anew, one entry per CDR3 protein. The profile shows about 480,000 distinct CDR3 sequences, roughly 23% of them singletons. Sequencing input: blood. These receptors were obtained from a woman in her 70s with Graves' ophthalmopathy.

V is TRBV29-1 and J is TRBJ2-7, with a possible D match to TRBD2 (5 bases). Germline V CDR1 and CDR2: SQVTM, ANQGSEA. Trimming left V 6 bases short and J 1 base short, with 16 bases between. The CDR3 totals 14 residues. CDR3 amino acids: CSVSGGRGSYEQYF. CDR3 sequence (DNA): TGCAGCGTCAGTGGAGGTAGAGGGTCCTACGAGCAGTACTTC.

This clonotype showed up just once. A far larger clone is just one base off, so this is likely a read error. No conserved phenylalanine or tryptophan ends this CDR3, so it is likely a read error. The chain is built from TRBV5-1 and TRBJ2-7; 9 bases map to TRBD1. Trimming cost V 0 bases and J 2 bases; bases outside gene matches: 0. Germline values: CDR1 SGHRS, CDR2 YFSETQ. The CDR3 is made up of 14 amino acids. CDR3 loop: CASSLGQGAYEQYS. CDR3 nucleotides: TGCGCCAGCAGCTTGGGACAGGGGGCCTACGAGCAGTACTCC.

J is TRBJ2-3 and V is TRBV7-9; TRBD2 agrees at 14 bases. The length of the CDR3 is 18 residues. Germline CDR1 is SEHNR and CDR2 is FQNEAQ (reference sequence). V dropped 4 bases and J dropped 2; count of bases not matched to a gene: 8. The CDR3 reads CASSYGTSGRWITDTQYF. The CDR3 nucleotides read TGTGCCAGCAGCTACGGGACTAGCGGGAGATGGATCACAGATACGCAGTATTTT.

The chain carries TRBV24-1 and TRBJ1-2, with TRBD1 matching over 10 bases. The J segment lost 8 bases and the V segment lost 2 bases, leaving 10 bases of the junction unmatched. The CDR3 spans 16 residues. The V gene's germline CDR1 is KGHDR and CDR2 SFDVKD. CDR3: CATSDSEGQGIGGYTF. The CDR3 DNA is TGTGCCACCAGTGATTCCGAGGGACAGGGGATCGGAGGCTACACCTTC.

Many counts were recorded for this clonotype. The chain employs TRBV28 and TRBJ2-7; 7 bases align to TRBD2. With 8 bases clipped from V and 5 bases from J, the junction kept 9 bases outside the gene matches. Looked up from germline, CDR1 is MDHEN and CDR2 is SYDVKM. The CDR3 length is 13 residues. Here the CDR3 reads CASGKGLLDEQYF. The CDR3 nucleotides read TGTGCCAGCGGGAAGGGACTATTGGACGAGCAGTACTTC.

This clonotype was picked up a small number of times. V gene TRBV12-3 or TRBV12-4 combines with J gene TRBJ1-3; no clear D gene. The CDR3 length is 13 residues. Trimming removed 3 bases at V and 3 bases at J, with 6 bases between. The DNA of the CDR3 is TGTGCCAGCAGTTTGGGTTTTGGAAACACCATATATTTT. Protein: CASSLGFGNTIYF.

This clonotype was picked up a small number of times. The rearrangement links TRBV28 to TRBJ1-6, with D tentatively TRBD1 (5 bases). The germline V gene encodes CDR1 MDHEN and CDR2 SYDVKM. The V end lost 5 bases, the J end lost 7 bases, and 18 bases lay between the germline ends. The CDR3 loop spans 16 amino acids. The CDR3 bases are TGTGCCAGCAGTCCCCAGGCAGGGTCGGGCAATTCACCCCTCCACTTT. This sequence encodes CASSPQAGSGNSPLHF.

This clonotype was seen only a few times. This sequence joins TRBV18 and TRBJ1-5; no firm D call. Germline lookup yields CDR1 KGHSH and CDR2 LQKENI. V shed 2 bases and J shed 3 bases, with 5 bases lying between them. The CDR3 extends over 13 amino acids. The DNA of the CDR3 is TGTGCCAGCTCACCATTCAACAATCAGCCCCAGCATTTT. It yields the protein CASSPFNNQPQHF. The entire variable domain, with the rest obtained from reference TRBV18 and TRBJ1-5, is as follows: NAGVMQNPRHLVRRRGQEARLRCSPMKGHSHVYWYRQLPEEGLKFMVYLQKENIIDESGMPKERFSAEFPKEGPSILRIQQVVRGDSAAYFCASSPFNNQPQHFGDGTRLSIL.

This clonotype was seen more than once but under ten times. This chain joins TRBV5-1 and TRBJ1-1; no reliable D call. The CDR3 consists of 14 residues. The germline V gene has CDR1 SGHRS and CDR2 YFSETQ. V lost 3 bases, J lost 4 bases, and 13 bases lay in between. CDR3 bases: TGCGCCAGCAGCTGGGGTGCCAGCGGCACTGAAGCTTTCTTT. Translation gives CASSWGASGTEAFF.

Notes on this clonotype: A much bigger clone sits one base away, suggesting this may be a read error. This rearrangement joins TRBV2 to TRBJ1-6; D ambiguous. The CDR3 has 13 amino acids. Germline lookup yields CDR1 SNHLY and CDR2 FYNNEI. The CDR3 region is CASRVVYASPPHF. CDR3 DNA: TGTGCCAGCAGAGTAGTCTATGCTTCACCCCCCCACTTT.

The chain employs TRBV12-3 or TRBV12-4 and TRBJ2-1; unclear D gene. Trimming cost V 4 bases and J 8 bases, with 9 bases left between them. This CDR3 is 12 amino acids long. CDR3 residues: CASSYSGDEQFF. CDR3 coding DNA: TGTGCCAGCAGTTACTCCGGCGATGAGCAGTTCTTC.